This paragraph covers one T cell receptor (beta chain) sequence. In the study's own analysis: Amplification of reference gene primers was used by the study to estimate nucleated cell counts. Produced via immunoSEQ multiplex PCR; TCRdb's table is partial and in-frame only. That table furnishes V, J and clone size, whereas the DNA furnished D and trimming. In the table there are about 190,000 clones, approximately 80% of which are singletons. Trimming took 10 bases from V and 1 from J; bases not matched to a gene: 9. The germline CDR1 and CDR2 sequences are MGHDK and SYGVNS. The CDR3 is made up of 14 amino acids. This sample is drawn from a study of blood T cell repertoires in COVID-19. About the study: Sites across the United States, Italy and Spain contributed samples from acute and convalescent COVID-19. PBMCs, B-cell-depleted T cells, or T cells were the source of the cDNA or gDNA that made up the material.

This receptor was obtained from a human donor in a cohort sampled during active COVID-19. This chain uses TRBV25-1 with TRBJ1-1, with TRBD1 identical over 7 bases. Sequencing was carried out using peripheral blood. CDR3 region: CATSGQPANTEAFF. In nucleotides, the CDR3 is TGTGCCACCTCGGGACAGCCCGCGAACACTGAAGCTTTCTTT.